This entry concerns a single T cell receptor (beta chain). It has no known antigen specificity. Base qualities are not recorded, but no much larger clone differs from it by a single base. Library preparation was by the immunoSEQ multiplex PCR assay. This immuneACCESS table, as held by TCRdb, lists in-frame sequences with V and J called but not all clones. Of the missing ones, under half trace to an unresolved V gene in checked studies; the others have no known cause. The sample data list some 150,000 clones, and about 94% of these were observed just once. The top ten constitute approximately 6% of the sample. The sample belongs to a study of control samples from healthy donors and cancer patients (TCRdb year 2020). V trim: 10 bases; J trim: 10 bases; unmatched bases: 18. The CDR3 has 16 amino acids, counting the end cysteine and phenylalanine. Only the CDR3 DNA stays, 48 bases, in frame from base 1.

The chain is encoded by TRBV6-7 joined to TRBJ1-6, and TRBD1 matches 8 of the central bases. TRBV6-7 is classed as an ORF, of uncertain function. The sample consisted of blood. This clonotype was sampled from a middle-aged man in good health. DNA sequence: TGTGCCAAACGCCCAATTAGACAGGGGAGTGGGTCACCCCTCCACTTT. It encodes CAKRPIRQGSGSPLHF.